This T cell receptor (beta chain) stems from a study of blood T cell repertoires in COVID-19. Looking at the study overall: The United States, Italy and Spain supplied acute and convalescent COVID-19 samples. Nucleic acid was either cDNA or gDNA, and it came from T cells, B-cell-depleted T cells, or PBMCs.

This clone was counted a few times. Under the authors' procedure: Reference gene primer amplification gave estimated nucleated cell counts. Some clones are missing from TCRdb's copy, which holds only in-frame ones; the method was immunoSEQ multiplex PCR. D and trimming come from the DNA, and the V and J calls and clone size come from that table. The table records around 250,000 clones, around 84% of them present only once. The source of this sequence is a young woman with acute or convalescent COVID-19. Sequenced material: peripheral blood.

The DNA for the CDR3 is TGTGCCAGCAGCTTGATTACAGAGAACACCGGGGAGCTGTTTTTT. It specifies CASSLITENTGELFF. V and J are TRBV5-6 and TRBJ2-2; D is undetermined. V was trimmed by 1 base and J by 1 base, leaving 8 bases between them. The germline V gene encodes CDR1 SGHDT and CDR2 YYEEEE. CDR3 length: 15 amino acids.